This entry lists 2 T cell receptor beta chains sequenced from one sample in a study of identifying expanded T cells in peripheral blood. Generated by immunoSEQ multiplex PCR, the TCRdb table keeps only in-frame clones and is missing some. The table has about 100,000 clones, 88% seen once. Input material: blood. The receptors were sampled from a person aged 18 to 70 in good health.

The V call is TRBV7-2, the J call TRBJ2-7, with a tentative D call TRBD1 (5 bases). The germline V and J ends were trimmed by 5 bases and 6 bases, with 17 bases remaining between them. The CDR3 contains 14 residues. The V gene's germline CDR1 is SGHTA and CDR2 FQGNSA. CDR3 coding DNA: TGTGCCAGCAGCCCCGTCGCCAGGGTTGGCGAGCAGTACTTC. Its translation is CASSPVARVGEQYF.

The chain has TRBV19 and TRBJ2-3, with no clear D. The germline CDR1 and CDR2 sequences are LNHDA and SQIVND (reference sequence). The CDR3 contains 16 residues. V was pared by 0 bases and J by 1 base, with 11 bases between. The CDR3, as DNA: TGTGCCAGTAGTATAGACATTCAAACGGGCACAGATACGCAGTATTTT. It specifies CASSIDIQTGTDTQYF.